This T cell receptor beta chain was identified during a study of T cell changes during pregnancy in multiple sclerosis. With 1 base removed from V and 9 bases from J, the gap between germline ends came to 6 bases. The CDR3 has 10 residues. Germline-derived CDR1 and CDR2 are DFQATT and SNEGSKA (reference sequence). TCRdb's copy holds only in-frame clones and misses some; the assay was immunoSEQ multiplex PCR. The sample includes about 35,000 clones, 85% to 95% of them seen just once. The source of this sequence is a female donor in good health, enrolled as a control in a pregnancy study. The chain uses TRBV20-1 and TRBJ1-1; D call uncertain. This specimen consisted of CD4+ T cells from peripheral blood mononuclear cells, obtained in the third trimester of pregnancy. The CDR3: CSARVGKAFF. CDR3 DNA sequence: TGCAGTGCTAGAGTTGGCAAAGCTTTCTTT.